Here is one TCR beta chain with its context. CDR1 is SGHRS, CDR2 YFSETQ, per germline. This CDR3 is 13 amino acids long. The V end lost 1 base, the J end lost 2 bases, and 6 bases lay between the germline ends. Sequencing used immunoSEQ multiplex PCR; TCRdb keeps in-frame clones, though not all of them. Of more than 70,000 clones in the sample, around nine tenths were seen once. This entry belongs to a study of blood T cell repertoires in COVID-19. For the study at large: Donors in the United States, Italy and Spain gave samples during acute or convalescent COVID-19. Sources were T cells, B-cell-depleted T cells, or PBMCs; the material itself was cDNA or gDNA.

The J gene is TRBJ2-5, the V gene TRBV5-1; D is unresolved. The TCR comes from a man aged 45 to 65 with active COVID-19. Sequenced: peripheral blood. CDR3 loop: CASSLNYQETQYF. CDR3 coding DNA: TGCGCCAGCAGCTTGAACTATCAAGAGACCCAGTACTTC.